The 2 T cell receptor beta chains given below trace back to one sample, sequenced in a study of blood T cells in healthy people across ages. PCR was performed a second time for roughly 7 to 12 cycles using a sample-barcoded 5' primer and a J-beta primer mix. Each CDR3 protein gets one entry after TCRdb re-called the 5' RACE reads with MiXCR. Among about 1,800,000 distinct CDR3 sequences listed, 28% were seen once. Specimen: blood. These receptors came from a woman aged 30 to 39 in good health.

On this clonotype itself: A junction boundary mismatches the germline segment, possibly from a read error. The CDR3, as DNA: TGTGCCAGCTCCCAGAGACAGGGTTTAACTGAAGTTTTCTTT. Translation: CASSQRQGLTEVFF. The chain employs TRBV18 and TRBJ1-1; TRBD1 agrees at 7 bases. CDR3 length: 14 amino acids. Germline loops: CDR1 KGHSH, CDR2 LQKENI.

This clonotype has a count of ten or more. CDR3 in DNA: TGTGCCACCAGTGCCATGGCCACTTCCTACGAGCAGTACTTC. Amino acids: CATSAMATSYEQYF. The genes are TRBV24-1 and TRBJ2-7; D gene ambiguous. CDR1 is KGHDR, CDR2 SFDVKD, per germline. Between the trimmed V and J ends, which lost 5 bases and 1 base, there was a span of 11 bases. There are 14 residues in the CDR3.